This T cell receptor beta chain was sequenced for a study of T-cell memory formation after mild COVID-19. As to this clonotype: Its antigen remains unidentified.

Via MiXCR, TCRdb re-called the 5' RACE reads, giving one row per CDR3 protein. The sample contains roughly 620,000 distinct CDR3 sequences, 15% to 20% of which appear only once. V trimming: 4 bases; J trimming: 5 bases; junction bases outside the gene matches: 21. The germline CDR1 and CDR2 sequences are KGHDR and SFDVKD. This CDR3 comprises 19 residues. Findings and limits, study-wide: There was a balanced CD4/CD8 profile in clones contracting day 15 to 85, and later expanders leaned CD4+.

The gene calls are TRBV24-1 and TRBJ2-5; 7 bases agree with TRBD1. The source is an adult woman who had mild COVID-19 (a few samples of this study predate the infection). Cell type and time point are not known. Sequenced: PBMCs or a T cell subset sorted from them (not recorded which). Here the CDR3 reads CATSDSGQEVSLTEETQYF. CDR3 sequence (DNA): TGTGCCACCAGTGACTCTGGACAGGAAGTCTCTCTAACTGAGGAGACCCAGTACTTC.